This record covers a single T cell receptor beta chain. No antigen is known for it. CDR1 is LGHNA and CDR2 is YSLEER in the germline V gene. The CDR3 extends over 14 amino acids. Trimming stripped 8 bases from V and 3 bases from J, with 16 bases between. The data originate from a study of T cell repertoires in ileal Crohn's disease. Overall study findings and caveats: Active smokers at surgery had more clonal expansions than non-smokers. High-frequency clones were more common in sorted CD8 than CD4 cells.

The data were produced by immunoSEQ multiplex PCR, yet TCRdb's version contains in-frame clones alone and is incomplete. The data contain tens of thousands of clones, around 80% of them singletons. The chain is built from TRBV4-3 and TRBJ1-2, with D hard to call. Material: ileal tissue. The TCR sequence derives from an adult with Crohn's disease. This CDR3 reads CASSKTGIDYGYTF. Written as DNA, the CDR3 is TGCGCCAGCTCGAAGACGGGGATTGACTATGGCTACACCTTC.